What follows are 11 T cell receptor beta chains derived from one specimen sequenced in a study of T cells in Graves' hyperthyroidism and ophthalmopathy. RNA transcripts were the template for amplifying TCR beta CDR3 regions. First-round RT-PCR with HTBI primers amplified the TCR CDR3 region. TCRdb itself ran the multiplex PCR reads through MiXCR, one entry per CDR3 protein. The sample lists 300,000 to 450,000 distinct CDR3 sequences, less than 20% occurring once. Sequences were obtained from blood. The receptors shown here come from a woman aged 18-35 years with Graves' hyperthyroidism that later progressed to Graves' ophthalmopathy.

This clonotype was detected many times. In DNA, the CDR3 is TGTGCCAGCAGCCCTGGACTAGCGGGCAACACCGGGGAGCTGTTTTTT. Amino acid sequence: CASSPGLAGNTGELFF. The rearrangement uses TRBV7-2 and TRBJ2-2; 11 positions match TRBD2. CDR1 and CDR2 (germline): SGHTA, FQGNSA. V lost 5 bases to trimming and J lost 2 bases; unmatched junction nucleotides: 4. The CDR3 is 16 residues long.

There are many counts of this clonotype. This sequence joins TRBV19 and TRBJ2-1; TRBD1 agrees at 7 bases. Losses at the gene ends were 4 bases for V and 5 bases for J; bases not matched to a gene: 8. The germline V gene has CDR1 LNHDA and CDR2 SQIVND (reference sequence). The CDR3 covers 15 residues. Here the CDR3 reads CASSTSGTANNEQFF. CDR3 coding DNA: TGTGCCAGTAGTACATCCGGGACAGCCAACAATGAGCAGTTCTTC. The entire variable domain, with the rest obtained from reference TRBV19 and TRBJ2-1, is as follows: DGGITQSPKYLFRKEGQNVTLSCEQNLNHDAMYWYRQDPGQGLRLIYYSQIVNDFQKGDIAEGYSVSREKKESFPLTVTSAQKNPTAFYLCASSTSGTANNEQFFGPGTRLTVL.

This clonotype was counted at least ten times. The chain joins TRBV27 to TRBJ1-1; D is undetermined. This CDR3 is 13 amino acids long. Germline CDR1 and CDR2: MNHEY and SMNVEV (reference sequence). Trimming removed 2 bases from V and 1 base from J, with 5 bases in between. CDR3 sequence reads: CASSLNWNTEAFF. The CDR3, as DNA: TGTGCCAGCAGTTTAAATTGGAACACTGAAGCTTTCTTT.

This clonotype has only a few counts. The chain has TRBV30 and TRBJ2-1, with TRBD1 identical over 8 bases. The CDR3 loop spans 15 amino acids. Germline lookup yields CDR1 GTSNPN and CDR2 SVGIG (reference sequence). The junction had 12 bases not matched to a gene; V was cut back by 4 bases and J by 7 bases. DNA of the CDR3: TGTGCCTGGATTCCAAGACAGGGACAGGCGAATGAGCAGTTCTTC. Translation: CAWIPRQGQANEQFF.

The table lists this clonotype with many counts. The chain combines TRBV28 with TRBJ1-5; TRBD1 aligns across 10 bases. The V gene's germline CDR1 is MDHEN and CDR2 SYDVKM. V shed 6 bases, J shed 7 bases, and the junction held 3 bases outside the gene matches. The length of the CDR3 is 13 residues. The CDR3 DNA follows: TGTGCCAGCAGCAGGACAGGGGGGCAGCCCCAGCATTTT. Residues: CASSRTGGQPQHF.

At least ten counts were recorded for this clonotype. This chain connects TRBV6-5 to TRBJ1-1; D is ambiguous. Germline CDR1 MNHEY, CDR2 SVGAGI. V was trimmed by 2 bases and J by 4 bases, leaving 14 bases between them. The CDR3 loop spans 15 amino acids. The CDR3 DNA is TGTGCCAGCAGTTACGACCATCAAGCAGGCACTGAAGCTTTCTTT. This codes for CASSYDHQAGTEAFF.

This clonotype was counted many times. This chain uses TRBV18 with TRBJ2-7, with D tentatively TRBD2 (6 bases). Trimming shortened V by 4 bases and J by 0 bases, and 16 bases separated the two germline ends. This CDR3 is 16 amino acids long. Germline-derived CDR1 and CDR2 are KGHSH and LQKENI. The CDR3 spells CASSLGQEGSSYEQYF. The CDR3 DNA is TGTGCCAGCTCACTTGGGCAGGAGGGGAGCTCCTACGAGCAGTACTTC.

This clonotype was detected ten times or more. J is TRBJ1-1 and V is TRBV2, with 8 bases identical to TRBD1. The J segment lost 6 bases and the V segment lost 4 bases, leaving 4 bases of the junction unmatched. CDR1 is SNHLY and CDR2 is FYNNEI in the germline V gene. The CDR3 has 13 amino acids. In DNA, the CDR3 is TGTGCCAGCAGTGGAGGGACAGGCGCTGAAGCTTTCTTT. Its protein is CASSGGTGAEAFF.

There are many counts of this clonotype. The CDR3, as DNA: TGTGCCAGCAGTGAAGCGCGGCGGGAGGGCCAAGAGACCCAGTACTTC. Translated: CASSEARREGQETQYF. J is TRBJ2-5 and V is TRBV2, with 9 bases matching TRBD2. The ends lost 0 bases at V and 1 base at J; junction bases unmatched: 3. Per germline, CDR1 SNHLY and CDR2 FYNNEI. This CDR3 contains 16 residues. Filled out from reference TRBV2 and TRBJ2-5, the complete variable domain reads EPEVTQTPSHQVTQMGQEVILRCVPISNHLYFYWYRQILGQKVEFLVSFYNNEISEKSEIFDDQFSVERPDGSNFTLKIRSTKLEDSAMYFCASSEARREGQETQYFGPGTRLLVL.

This clonotype has just a few counts. The rearrangement uses TRBV2 and TRBJ2-7; 9 nucleotides agree with TRBD2. V lost 1 base, J lost 5 bases, and 0 bases stayed unmatched. CDR3 length equals 13 residues. Germline CDR1 and CDR2: SNHLY and FYNNEI. The CDR3 DNA follows: TGTGCCAGCAGTGAAGAGCGGGAGGACGAGCAGTACTTC. This sequence encodes CASSEEREDEQYF.

This clonotype appeared a few times. The chain carries TRBV4-2 and TRBJ2-1; 7 bases fit TRBD2. Losses at the gene ends were 4 bases for V and 7 bases for J; bases not matched to a gene: 16. Germline V CDR1 and CDR2: LGHNA, YNFKEQ. CDR3 length equals 17 residues. As DNA, the CDR3 is TGTGCCAGCAGCCCTCTAGCGGACCACGTAAGTGGGAATGAGCAGTTCTTC. Translation: CASSPLADHVSGNEQFF.